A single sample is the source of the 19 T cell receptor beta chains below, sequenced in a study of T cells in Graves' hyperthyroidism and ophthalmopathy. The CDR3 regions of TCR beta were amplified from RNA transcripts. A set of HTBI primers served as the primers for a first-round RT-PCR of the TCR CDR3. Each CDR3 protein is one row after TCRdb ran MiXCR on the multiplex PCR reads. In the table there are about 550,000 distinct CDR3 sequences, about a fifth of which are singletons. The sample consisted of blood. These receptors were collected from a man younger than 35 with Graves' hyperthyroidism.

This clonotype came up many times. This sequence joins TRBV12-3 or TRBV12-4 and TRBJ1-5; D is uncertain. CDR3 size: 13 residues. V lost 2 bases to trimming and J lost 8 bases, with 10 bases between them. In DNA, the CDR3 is TGTGCCAGCAGTTTATCGGGCCTCGAGCCCCAGCATTTT. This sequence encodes CASSLSGLEPQHF.

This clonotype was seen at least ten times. CDR3 DNA sequence: TGTGCCAGCAGATTCCAGCGGGGGTTATACGAGCAGTACTTC. As protein: CASRFQRGLYEQYF. The rearrangement uses TRBV28 and TRBJ2-7; 8 nucleotides match TRBD2. This CDR3 contains 14 residues. The V gene's germline CDR1 is MDHEN and CDR2 SYDVKM. V dropped 6 bases and J dropped 4; count of bases not matched to a gene: 8.

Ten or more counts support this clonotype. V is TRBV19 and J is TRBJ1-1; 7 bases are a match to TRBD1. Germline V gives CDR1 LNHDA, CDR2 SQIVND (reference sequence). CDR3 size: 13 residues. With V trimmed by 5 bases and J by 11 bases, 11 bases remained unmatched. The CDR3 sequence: CASSVDRSVSAFF. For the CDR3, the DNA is TGTGCCAGTAGTGTGGACAGGTCTGTTTCGGCTTTCTTT.

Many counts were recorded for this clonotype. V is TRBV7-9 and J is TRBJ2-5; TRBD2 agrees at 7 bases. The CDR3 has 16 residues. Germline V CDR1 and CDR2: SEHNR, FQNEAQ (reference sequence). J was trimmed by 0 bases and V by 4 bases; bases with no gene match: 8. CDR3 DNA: TGTGCCAGCAGCTCCTTACATCTAGCGGACCAAGAGACCCAGTACTTC. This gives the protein CASSSLHLADQETQYF.

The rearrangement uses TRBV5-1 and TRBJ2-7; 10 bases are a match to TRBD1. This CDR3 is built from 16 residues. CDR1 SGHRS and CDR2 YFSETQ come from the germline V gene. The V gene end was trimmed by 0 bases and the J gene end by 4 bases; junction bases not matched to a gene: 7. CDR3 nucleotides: TGCGCCAGCAGCTTGGGCAGGGGACAGGGGATATACGAGCAGTACTTC. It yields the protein CASSLGRGQGIYEQYF.

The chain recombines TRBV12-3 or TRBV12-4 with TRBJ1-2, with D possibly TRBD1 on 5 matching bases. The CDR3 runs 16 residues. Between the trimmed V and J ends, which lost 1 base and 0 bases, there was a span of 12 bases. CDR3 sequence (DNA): TGTGCCAGCAGTTTAGACGACAGTACCCCTAACTATGGCTACACCTTC. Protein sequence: CASSLDDSTPNYGYTF.

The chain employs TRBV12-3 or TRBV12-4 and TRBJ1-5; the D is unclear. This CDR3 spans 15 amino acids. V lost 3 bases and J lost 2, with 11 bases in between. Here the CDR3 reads CASSLSDAGNQPQHF. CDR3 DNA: TGTGCCAGCAGTTTGTCGGACGCGGGCAATCAGCCCCAGCATTTT.

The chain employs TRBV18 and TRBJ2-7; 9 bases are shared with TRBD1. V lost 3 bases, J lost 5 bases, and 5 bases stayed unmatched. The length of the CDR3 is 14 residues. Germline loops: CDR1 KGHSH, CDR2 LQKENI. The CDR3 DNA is TGTGCCAGCTCACCTGGGACAGGGAATAACGAGCAGTACTTC. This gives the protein CASSPGTGNNEQYF. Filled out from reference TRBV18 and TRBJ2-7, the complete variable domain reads NAGVMQNPRHLVRRRGQEARLRCSPMKGHSHVYWYRQLPEEGLKFMVYLQKENIIDESGMPKERFSAEFPKEGPSILRIQQVVRGDSAAYFCASSPGTGNNEQYFGPGTRLTVT.

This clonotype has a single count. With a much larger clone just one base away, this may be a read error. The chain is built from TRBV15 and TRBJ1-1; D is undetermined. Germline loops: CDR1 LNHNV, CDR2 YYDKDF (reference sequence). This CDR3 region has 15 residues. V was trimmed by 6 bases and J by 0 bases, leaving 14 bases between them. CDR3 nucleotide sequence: TGTGCCACCAGAGAGAATCAACAAATGAACACTGAAGCTTTCTTT. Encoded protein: CATRENQQMNTEAFF.

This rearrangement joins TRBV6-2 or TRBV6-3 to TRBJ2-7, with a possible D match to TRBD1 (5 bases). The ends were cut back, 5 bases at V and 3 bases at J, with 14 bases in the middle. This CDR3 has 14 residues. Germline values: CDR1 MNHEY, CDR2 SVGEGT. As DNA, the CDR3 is TGTGCCAGCAGTACTTACAGGACAAACTACGAGCAGTACTTC. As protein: CASSTYRTNYEQYF.

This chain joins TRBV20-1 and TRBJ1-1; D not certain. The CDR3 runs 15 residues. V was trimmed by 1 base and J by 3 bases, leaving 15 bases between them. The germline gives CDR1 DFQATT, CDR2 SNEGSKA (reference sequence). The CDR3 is CSARGPALQDTEAFF. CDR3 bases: TGCAGTGCTAGAGGCCCGGCACTCCAGGACACTGAAGCTTTCTTT.

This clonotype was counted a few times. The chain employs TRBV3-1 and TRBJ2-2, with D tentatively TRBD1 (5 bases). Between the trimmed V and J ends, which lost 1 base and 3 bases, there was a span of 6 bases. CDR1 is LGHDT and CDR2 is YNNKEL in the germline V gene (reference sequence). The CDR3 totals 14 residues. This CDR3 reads CASSQVQDTGELFF. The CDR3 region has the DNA TGTGCCAGCAGCCAAGTACAGGACACCGGGGAGCTGTTTTTT.

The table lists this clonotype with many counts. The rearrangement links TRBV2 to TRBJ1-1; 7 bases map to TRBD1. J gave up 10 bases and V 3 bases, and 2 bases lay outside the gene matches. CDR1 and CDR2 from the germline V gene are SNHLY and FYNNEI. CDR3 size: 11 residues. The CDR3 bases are TGTGCCAGCAGTGAGGGACAGACAGCTTTCTTT. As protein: CASSEGQTAFF.

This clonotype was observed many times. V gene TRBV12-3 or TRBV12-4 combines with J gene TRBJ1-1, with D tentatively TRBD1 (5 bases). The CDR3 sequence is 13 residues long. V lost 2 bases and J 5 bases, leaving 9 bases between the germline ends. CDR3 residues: CASSLTRDTEAFF. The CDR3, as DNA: TGTGCCAGCAGTTTAACCAGGGATACTGAAGCTTTCTTT.

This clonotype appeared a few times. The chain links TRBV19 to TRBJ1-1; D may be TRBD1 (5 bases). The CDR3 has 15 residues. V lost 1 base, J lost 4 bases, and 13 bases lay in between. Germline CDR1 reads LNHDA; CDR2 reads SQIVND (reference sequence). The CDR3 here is CASSIVHLTGTEAFF. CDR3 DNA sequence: TGTGCCAGTAGTATAGTTCACCTCACAGGCACTGAAGCTTTCTTT.

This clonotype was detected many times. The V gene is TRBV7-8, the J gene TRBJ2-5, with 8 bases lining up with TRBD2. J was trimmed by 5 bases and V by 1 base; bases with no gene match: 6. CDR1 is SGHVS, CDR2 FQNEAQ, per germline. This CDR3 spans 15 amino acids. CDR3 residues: CASSLVAGGQETQYF. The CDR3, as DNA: TGTGCCAGCAGCTTAGTGGCGGGGGGCCAGGAGACCCAGTACTTC.

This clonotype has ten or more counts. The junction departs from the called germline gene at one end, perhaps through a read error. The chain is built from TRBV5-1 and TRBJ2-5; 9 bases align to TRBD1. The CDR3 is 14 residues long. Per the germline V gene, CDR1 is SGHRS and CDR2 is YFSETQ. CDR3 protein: CASSTDRGTEAQYF. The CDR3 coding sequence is TGCGCCAGCAGCACAGACAGGGGGACAGAGGCCCAGTACTTC. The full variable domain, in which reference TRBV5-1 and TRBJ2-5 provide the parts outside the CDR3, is KAGVTQTPRYLIKTRGQQVTLSCSPISGHRSVSWYQQTPGQGLQFLFEYFSETQRNKGNFPGRFSGRQFSNSRSEMNVSTLELGDSALYLCASSTDRGTEAQYFGPGTRLLVL.

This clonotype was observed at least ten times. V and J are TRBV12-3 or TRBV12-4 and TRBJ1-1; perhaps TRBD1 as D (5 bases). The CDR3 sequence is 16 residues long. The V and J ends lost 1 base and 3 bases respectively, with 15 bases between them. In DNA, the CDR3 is TGTGCCAGCAGTTTAGGGCAGGGTGTCGGGTACACTGAAGCTTTCTTT. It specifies CASSLGQGVGYTEAFF.

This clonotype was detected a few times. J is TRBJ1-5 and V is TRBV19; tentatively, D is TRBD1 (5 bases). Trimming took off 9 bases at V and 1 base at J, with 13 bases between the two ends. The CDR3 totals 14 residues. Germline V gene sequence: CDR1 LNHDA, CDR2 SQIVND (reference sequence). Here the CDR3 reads CASESGGSNQPQHF. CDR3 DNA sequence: TGTGCCAGCGAGTCCGGGGGAAGCAATCAGCCCCAGCATTTT.